This T cell receptor (beta chain) derives from a study of blood T cell repertoires in COVID-19. Looking at the study overall: The samples span acute and convalescent COVID-19 from the United States, Italy and Spain. T cells, B-cell-depleted T cells, or PBMCs supplied cDNA or gDNA.

In the authors' methods: Reference gene primer amplification gave estimated nucleated cell counts. Clones were sequenced by immunoSEQ multiplex PCR, and TCRdb holds only the in-frame ones, with some missing. V and J calls and clone size come straight from that table; D and trimming were deduced from the DNA. The sample yields hundreds of thousands of clones, 70% to 90% seen once. With regard to this clone: Other nucleotide sequences from this sample produce the same CDR3.

V was trimmed by 0 bases and J by 1 base, leaving 7 bases between them. CDR1 is SGDLS and CDR2 is YYNGEE in the germline V gene. The CDR3 is made up of 14 amino acids. The rearrangement joins TRBV9 to TRBJ1-1, with D unresolved. The TCR sequence derives from a woman younger than 30 who had recovered from COVID-19. The sample consisted of peripheral blood. The DNA for the CDR3 is TGTGCCAGCAGCGTAGTCACAGCGAACACTGAAGCTTTCTTT. Its translation: CASSVVTANTEAFF.